This T cell receptor beta chain emerged from a study of blood T cell repertoires in COVID-19. Study summary: Whether acute or convalescent, the COVID-19 samples came from the United States, Italy and Spain.

Libraries were prepared by immunoSEQ multiplex PCR; TCRdb keeps only in-frame clonotypes and omits some of them. The profile shows roughly 65,000 clones, roughly four fifths of them singletons. Germline lookup yields CDR1 SNHLY and CDR2 FYNNEI. The CDR3 is made up of 12 amino acids. Trimming left V 4 bases short and J 6 bases short, with 9 bases between. The sample taken for sequencing was peripheral blood. The rearrangement joins TRBV2 to TRBJ1-2; D might be TRBD1 (5 bases). The origin of this receptor is a human donor in a cohort sampled during active COVID-19. The CDR3 nucleotides are TGTGCCAGCAGTGCTACAGGTGATGGCTACACCTTC. This translates into CASSATGDGYTF.